This T cell receptor beta chain was documented in a study of metastatic and nonmetastatic thyroid tumors. The CDR3 is 14 residues long. Germline CDR1 reads MNHEY; CDR2 reads SVGEGT. In its sample, this clone was seen a few times. The germline gene is not matched at one end of the junction; a read error may be the cause. TCRdb re-clonotyped the PCR reads through MiXCR. The sample lists about 26,000 clones, about 26% occurring once. No treatment had been given to any patient before thyroid surgery. Sequencing was performed on blood. The TCR comes from a female donor with papillary thyroid cancer or a benign thyroid nodule (not recorded which). Some clones in this sample may be carry-over from other donors' samples. The chain combines TRBV6-2 or TRBV6-3 with TRBJ2-2; D is undetermined. In DNA form, the CDR3 reads TGTGCCAGCAGTTACGCATCGAACACCGTGGAGCTGTTCTTT. Amino acid sequence: CASSYASNTVELFF.